The present T cell receptor beta chain was sequenced within a study of shared clonotypes between healthy human individuals (dated by TCRdb to 2018 to 2021). A note on the overall study: The cohort comprised a couple of women and a few men aged 18 to 49 years. Each donor's leukapheresis produced roughly between roughly 0.85 and 10 billion PBMCs. For each donor, CD4 naive and CD4 memory were each given three plates, CD8 naive was given two plates, and CD8 memory was given one plate. To increase sequencing depth and limit assay-specific biases, different laboratories used diverse techniques to prepare libraries and sequence TCR repertoires. The study deeply sequenced blood TCR repertoires of five healthy adults to estimate repertoire size and the extent of clonotype sharing between individuals. The research as a whole found: Pairwise subsampling indicated that sequencing depth was expected to affect the degree of clonotype sharing among donors. The small number of donors limited the genetic and exposure-history diversity represented. Approximately 4.8% of naive CD4, 3.5% of naive CD8, roughly 2.4% of memory CD4, and about 0.4% of memory CD8 clonotypes were shared across several donors. Even with the large sequencing depth, rarefaction of the sorted-subset datasets indicated that sequencing was incomplete. Larger estimated clonotype richness was generally found for naive subsets than for memory subsets. Clonotypes shared by all four sorted-subset donors showed higher generation probabilities than non-shared clonotypes. Only blood was sampled, and tissue TCR repertoires likely differ from those in blood.

In its sample, this clone was seen once. Which antigen it targets is not known. No much larger clone exists at a distance of one base, and base qualities are not known. The CDR3 runs 16 residues from the cysteine to the phenylalanine. The retained sequence is limited to the CDR3, 48 bases, with the frame set at the first base. CDR1 and CDR2, looked up from the germline V gene, are SQVTM and ANQGSEA. After removal of 3 bases from V and 3 bases from J, the junction retains 9 bases not matched to a gene. Donors were healthy HIV-negative adults with no recently reported acute infections or vaccinations. All donors were Caucasian adults living in Nashville, Tennessee, USA. Magnetic negative selection was used to enrich CD4+ T cells, after which naive cells were positively selected on CD45RA and the negative fraction became the memory subset. After blood collection by leukapheresis, PBMCs were isolated using Ficoll-Histopaque density gradient centrifugation and then cryopreserved in the vapor phase of liquid nitrogen. Analytical flow cytometry was used to check the purity and quantity of each magnetically sorted T cell population. Each sorted fraction had its genomic DNA isolated and then quantified by UV absorbance on a Nanodrop 2000c.

Using the deep immunoSEQ assay, TCR CDR3 regions were amplified from genomic DNA by multiplex PCR. Extracted genomic DNA from each cell subset was distributed evenly across all wells of several immunoSEQ 96-well plates, and each plate was treated as a replicate. For sorted subsets, 200 to 250 ng genomic DNA, equal to 30,000 or so T cell genomes, was loaded into each replicate PCR. Purified libraries were measured with a Qubit 3.0 fluorometer, size-checked on a Bioanalyzer 2100, and measured again with the KAPA Library Quantification kit. Every immunoSEQ 96-well plate was sequenced on a dedicated single-read 150-cycle Illumina NextSeq 550 flow cell. For the original study's pipeline: Because only junctional sequences without quality scores were contained in the immunoSEQ output, filtering matching that applied to full-length reads could not be performed. To assign V/J genes and CDR3, sequences were annotated against IMGT germline references using PyIR, a Python wrapper for IgBLAST v1.9. Any read was removed if the V/J assignment was weak (E-value above 1e-6), the CDR3 was missing, or the read contained stop codons, out-of-frame junctions, or ambiguous translated residues. A V3J clonotype was defined by an identical inferred V gene, J gene, and CDR3 amino acid sequence. Percentage overlap between repertoires was computed as shared unique clonotypes divided by the size of the smaller repertoire. RTK rarefaction, the Chao1 estimator, and Recon v2.1 estimates of unobserved clonotypes were used to assess repertoire richness. Generation probabilities were computed with OLGA for all TCRbeta clonotypes obtained by the gDNA method from a handful of donors. Entries here come from immuneACCESS through TCRdb and include only in-frame sequences with V and J called. Some clones fail to appear in such tables; in the studies checked, an unresolved V gene covers under half of the shortfall, and the cause of the remainder is unknown. The DNA gave D and trimming, while V, J and clone size come from that table. The sample has roughly 500,000 clones on record, approximately 95% of them singletons. Around 0.067% of the sample is taken by the ten largest.

Sample: naive CD4+ T cells sorted from blood. In light of the paper, this sample's cell subset or site label describes: CD45RA+ positively selected. This receptor was obtained from a woman between 25 and 40 years old in good health. The chain is assembled from TRBV29-1 and TRBJ2-3; a stretch of 10 junction bases matches TRBD2. The nucleotides are TGCAGCGTTGATCGGGCTAGCGGGAGTTGGACAGATACGCAGTATTTT. Its protein product is CSVDRASGSWTDTQYF.